These 32 T cell receptor beta chains originate from one sample sequenced in a study of cytomegalovirus exposure and HLA in healthy donors. The study ran its PCR with 60 Vbeta and 13 Jbeta primers. Method: immunoSEQ multiplex PCR; TCRdb's copy keeps in-frame clones and lacks some. The data show over 150,000 clones, over 75% seen once. The material sequenced was PBMCs. Receptor source: a human donor in good health.

This clone was seen a few times. The V gene is TRBV11-2, the J gene TRBJ2-2; D is ambiguous. The length of the CDR3 is 12 residues. Per the germline V gene, CDR1 is SGHAT and CDR2 is FQNNGV. Trimming cost V 5 bases and J 5 bases, with 6 bases left between them. The CDR3 sequence is CASSPLTGELFF. The CDR3 DNA sequence: TGTGCCAGCAGCCCCCTGACCGGGGAGCTGTTTTTT. Supplemented by reference TRBV11-2 and TRBJ2-2, the full variable domain reads EAGVAQSPRYKIIEKRQSVAFWCNPISGHATLYWYQQILGQGPKLLIQFQNNGVVDDSQLPKDRFSAERLKGVDSTLKIQPAKLEDSAVYLCASSPLTGELFFGEGSRLTVL.

V usage is TRBV5-1 and J usage is TRBJ2-2, with 9 bases identical to TRBD2. The V gene's germline CDR1 is SGHRS and CDR2 YFSETQ. V was clipped by 0 bases and J by 5 bases; unmatched bases: 2. The CDR3 runs 15 residues. CDR3 sequence (DNA): TGCGCCAGCAGCTTGGGGCTAGCGGGGACCGGGGAGCTGTTTTTT. Encoded protein: CASSLGLAGTGELFF.

This clone was seen only once. This chain joins TRBV19 and TRBJ1-6; D uncertain. Per germline, CDR1 LNHDA and CDR2 SQIVND (reference sequence). The CDR3 loop spans 18 amino acids. Trimming cost V 0 bases and J 0 bases, with 12 bases left between them. CDR3 residues: CASSIDGGGSSYNSPLHF. The DNA for the CDR3 is TGTGCCAGTAGTATAGATGGCGGCGGCAGCTCCTATAATTCACCCCTCCACTTT.

This chain links TRBV5-5 with TRBJ1-2; the D gene is possibly TRBD1 (6 bases). Trimming removed 5 bases from V and 4 bases from J, with 15 bases in between. Germline V gene data show CDR1 as SGHKS and CDR2 as YYEKEE (reference sequence). The CDR3 contains 14 residues. CDR3 region: CASSYGGPSYGYTF. The CDR3 DNA reads as TGTGCCAGCAGTTATGGGGGCCCTAGCTATGGCTACACCTTC.

This clone was seen a few times. CDR3 DNA: TGTGCCAGCAGTAACGGTGCCTACGAGCAGTACTTC. Translating gives CASSNGAYEQYF. The chain couples TRBV6-6 to TRBJ2-7, with D uncertain. Germline lookup yields CDR1 MNHNY and CDR2 SVGAGI (reference sequence). V lost 5 bases to trimming and J lost 2 bases, with 7 bases between them. The CDR3 has 12 amino acids.

The chain uses TRBV2 and TRBJ2-1; D not resolved. In germline, CDR1 is SNHLY, CDR2 FYNNEI. With 2 bases removed from V and 1 base from J, the gap between germline ends came to 6 bases. The CDR3 extends over 14 amino acids. CDR3 amino acids: CASSENISYNEQFF. Here the CDR3 DNA reads TGTGCCAGCAGTGAAAACATATCCTACAATGAGCAGTTCTTC. The complete variable domain, with remaining parts taken from reference TRBV2 and TRBJ2-1, reads EPEVTQTPSHQVTQMGQEVILRCVPISNHLYFYWYRQILGQKVEFLVSFYNNEISEKSEIFDDQFSVERPDGSNFTLKIRSTKLEDSAMYFCASSENISYNEQFFGPGTRLTVL.

The DNA of the CDR3 is TGTGCCAGCAGCCCCCGGGACAGGGACGAGCAGTACTTC. Translating gives CASSPRDRDEQYF. This chain connects TRBV11-3 to TRBJ2-7; 9 nucleotides match TRBD1. Germline CDR1 is SGHNT and CDR2 is YENEEA. CDR3 length: 13 residues. The J segment lost 5 bases and the V segment lost 5 bases, leaving 4 bases of the junction unmatched.

The gene calls are TRBV7-2 and TRBJ1-2; D not resolved. Germline V gene sequence: CDR1 SGHTA, CDR2 FQGNSA. V was clipped by 6 bases and J by 1 base, with 15 bases between them. The CDR3 totals 15 residues. The CDR3 bases are TGTGCCAGCAGTCTGGGCAGCCCCAATAACTATGGCTACACCTTC. Amino acid sequence: CASSLGSPNNYGYTF.

This rearrangement joins TRBV6-1 to TRBJ2-5; 13 bases fit TRBD2. The J call may be wrong; the DNA end is better matched by TRBJ2-7. The length of the CDR3 is 15 residues. The germline V gene has CDR1 MNHNS and CDR2 SASEGT. The CDR3: CASSLRTSGGYEQYF. CDR3 in DNA: TGTGCCAGCAGCCTCCGGACTAGCGGGGGTTACGAGCAGTACTTC.

The V call is TRBV6-5, the J call TRBJ1-1; D not certain. V was clipped by 6 bases and J by 3 bases, with 14 bases between them. The V gene's germline CDR1 is MNHEY and CDR2 SVGAGI. The CDR3 is 14 amino acids. CDR3 residues: CASSPERRYTEAFF. The CDR3 DNA follows: TGTGCCAGCAGCCCAGAGCGGAGATACACTGAAGCTTTCTTT.

Here the CDR3 DNA reads TGTGCCAGCAGTGTAGGGATGTGGCAGGGGGCTCCTGAAGCTTTCTTT. It translates to CASSVGMWQGAPEAFF. The chain carries TRBV6-1 and TRBJ1-1, with TRBD1 identical over 8 bases. V lost 4 bases and J lost 6; bases outside the gene matches: 13. The germline gives CDR1 MNHNS, CDR2 SASEGT. This CDR3 spans 16 amino acids.

The count of this clone is one. In DNA form, the CDR3 reads TGTGCCAGCAGACCGGCGGGGGGGCCGGGCAATGAGCAGTTCTTC. Translated: CASRPAGGPGNEQFF. The J gene is TRBJ2-1, the V gene TRBV6-5, with 9 nucleotides matching TRBD2. The CDR3 is made up of 15 amino acids. V was clipped by 6 bases and J by 6 bases; unmatched bases: 9. In germline, CDR1 is MNHEY, CDR2 SVGAGI.

This clone was found once. The rearrangement links TRBV27 to TRBJ2-1; D may be TRBD2 (5 bases). CDR1 and CDR2 from the germline V gene are MNHEY and SMNVEV (reference sequence). Deletions cut 5 bases from V and 4 bases from J, with 12 bases between. The CDR3 has 14 amino acids. In DNA form, the CDR3 reads TGTGCCAGCAGTCCCATGGGAGTTTACAATGAGCAGTTCTTC. Translating it yields CASSPMGVYNEQFF.

V gene TRBV6-5 combines with J gene TRBJ2-5, with D maybe TRBD2 (5 bases). Judging by the DNA end, TRBJ2-7 fits better; the J call may be wrong. Germline loops: CDR1 MNHEY, CDR2 SVGAGI. The CDR3 totals 13 residues. The CDR3 coding sequence is TGTGCCAGCACCCCCGTAGCGTTTGGCGAGCAGTACTTC. Translated: CASTPVAFGEQYF.

This CDR3 reads CASRGTHLRGLNYGYTF. Here the CDR3 DNA reads TGTGCCAGCAGGGGGACCCACCTGCGGGGGTTAAACTATGGCTACACCTTC. This chain connects TRBV2 to TRBJ1-2; weak D call: TRBD1 (5 bases). Trimming stripped 6 bases from V and 2 bases from J, with 22 bases between. The CDR3 has 17 amino acids. Germline V gene lookup returns CDR1 SNHLY and CDR2 FYNNEI.

V gene TRBV5-4 combines with J gene TRBJ1-2; D perhaps matches TRBD1 (5 bases). Trimming removed 0 bases at V and 8 bases at J, with 14 bases between. CDR3 length: 14 residues. Germline CDR1 reads SGHNT; CDR2 reads YYREEE (reference sequence). The CDR3 protein is CASSLDGGGSGYTF. The CDR3 DNA reads as TGTGCCAGCAGCTTGGACGGGGGGGGGAGCGGCTACACCTTC.

This rearrangement joins TRBV7-2 to TRBJ2-3, with 7 bases lining up with TRBD2. CDR3 size: 15 residues. Germline assignment: CDR1 SGHTA and CDR2 FQGNSA. V shed 5 bases, J shed 2 bases, and the junction held 7 bases outside the gene matches. In DNA, the CDR3 is TGTGCCAGCAGCCTCAGAGCGGGGAACACAGATACGCAGTATTTT. It specifies CASSLRAGNTDTQYF.

V and J are TRBV6-5 and TRBJ1-1; D might be TRBD1 (5 bases). The CDR3 spans 12 residues. Germline lookup yields CDR1 MNHEY and CDR2 SVGAGI. V shed 6 bases and J shed 2 bases, with 7 bases lying between them. For the CDR3, the DNA is TGTGCCAGCAGCGACAGCAACACTGAAGCTTTCTTT. Its protein is CASSDSNTEAFF.

The sample holds one count of this clone. The rearrangement links TRBV12-5 to TRBJ1-1, with TRBD1 identical over 9 bases. This CDR3 is built from 15 residues. Trimming at V came to 5 bases and at J to 1 base, leaving 5 bases not matched to a gene. The germline V gene has CDR1 LGHNT and CDR2 FRNRAP. CDR3 amino acids: CASGPRTGENTEAFF. Here the CDR3 DNA reads TGTGCTAGTGGTCCGCGGACAGGGGAGAACACTGAAGCTTTCTTT.

The chain carries TRBV6-6 and TRBJ2-5; 11 bases agree with TRBD2. The CDR3 has 16 residues. Germline V gives CDR1 MNHNY, CDR2 SVGAGI (reference sequence). Trimming removed 2 bases from V and 2 bases from J; junction bases left unmatched: 4. DNA of the CDR3: TGTGCCAGCAGTTACCCTCTAGCGGGGGGTCAAGAGACCCAGTACTTC. This gives the protein CASSYPLAGGQETQYF.

This chain links TRBV4-1 with TRBJ1-5; D remains ambiguous. With 0 bases removed from V and 10 bases from J, the gap between germline ends came to 13 bases. CDR1 and CDR2 (germline): MGHRA, YSYEKL. This CDR3 has 14 residues. The CDR3 bases are TGCGCCAGCAGCCAAGATTCAGGTACATCACCCCAGCATTTT. It specifies CASSQDSGTSPQHF.

The chain is built from TRBV25-1 and TRBJ2-1, with D maybe TRBD1 (6 bases). This CDR3 spans 13 amino acids. Germline-derived CDR1 and CDR2 are MGHDK and SYGVNS. The V gene lost 3 bases and the J gene lost 8 bases, with 11 bases spanning the gap. This CDR3 is CASSDRGSDEQFF. The CDR3 nucleotides read TGTGCCAGCAGTGACAGGGGTTCTGATGAGCAGTTCTTC. The full variable domain, in which reference TRBV25-1 and TRBJ2-1 provide the parts outside the CDR3, is EADIYQTPRYLVIGTGKKITLECSQTMGHDKMYWYQQDPGMELHLIHYSYGVNSTEKGDLSSESTVSRIRTEHFPLTLESARPSHTSQYLCASSDRGSDEQFFGPGTRLTVL.

This clone was seen a single time. The rearrangement uses TRBV29-1 and TRBJ1-1; 7 bases are shared with TRBD1. CDR1 SQVTM and CDR2 ANQGSEA come from the germline V gene. CDR3 size: 11 residues. Germline trimming cut 6 bases from V and 8 bases from J; bases unmatched to any gene: 6. CDR3 sequence (DNA): TGCAGCGTGGGGGACAGCCGGGAAGCTTTCTTT. It yields the protein CSVGDSREAFF.

The chain is built from TRBV7-3 and TRBJ1-6; D remains unclear. The CDR3 extends over 19 amino acids. The V gene lost 5 bases and the J gene lost 0 bases, with 20 bases spanning the gap. Germline assignment: CDR1 SGHTA and CDR2 FQGTGA. The CDR3 protein is CASSQNPRNGSSYNSPLHF. For the CDR3, the DNA is TGTGCCAGCAGCCAAAACCCCAGGAATGGGAGCTCCTATAATTCACCCCTCCACTTT.

This clone was recorded only once. This chain connects TRBV12-2 to TRBJ1-1; the DNA was not used to check the table's D call, TRBD1. TRBV12-2 is termed a pseudogene. The CDR3 consists of 15 residues. CDR3 region: CASRLRGQGVVEAFF. In DNA, the CDR3 is TGTGCAAGTCGCCTCCGAGGGCAGGGGGTAGTTGAAGCTTTCTTT.

The chain recombines TRBV28 with TRBJ1-5, with 7 bases identical to TRBD1. Germline-derived CDR1 and CDR2 are MDHEN and SYDVKM. J gave up 6 bases and V 5 bases, and 4 bases lay outside the gene matches. The CDR3 is 13 amino acids. The CDR3 DNA is TGTGCCAGCAGTCATCAGGGGGTTCAGCCCCAGCATTTT. Residues: CASSHQGVQPQHF.

CDR3 DNA sequence: TGTGCCTGGAGTCTATCCCGGAAGTGGCACTATAGCAATCAGCCCCAGCATTTT. Its translation: CAWSLSRKWHYSNQPQHF. V gene TRBV30 combines with J gene TRBJ1-5; D is unclear. The CDR3 is made up of 18 amino acids. Trimming left V 2 bases short and J 0 bases short, with 20 bases between. The germline V gene encodes CDR1 GTSNPN and CDR2 SVGIG (reference sequence).

This rearrangement joins TRBV4-3 to TRBJ2-4; 10 bases match TRBD1. CDR3 length equals 15 residues. J lost 6 bases, V lost 0 bases, and 2 bases had no gene match. CDR1 is LGHNA and CDR2 is YSLEER in the germline V gene. The CDR3 protein is CASSQDRDRGNIQYF. Here the CDR3 DNA reads TGCGCCAGCAGCCAAGATCGGGACAGGGGAAACATTCAGTACTTC.

This clone was counted once. This chain uses TRBV9 with TRBJ2-7, with TRBD2 identical over 8 bases. V dropped 4 bases and J dropped 3; count of bases not matched to a gene: 9. Germline assignment: CDR1 SGDLS and CDR2 YYNGEE. The CDR3 is 15 residues long. This chain's CDR3 is CASSPVAGGNYEQYF. The CDR3 region has the DNA TGTGCCAGCAGCCCGGTGGCGGGGGGCAACTACGAGCAGTACTTC.

The CDR3 DNA reads as TGTGCCAGCAGTGAACAGGGGTCCGGCACTGAAGCTTTCTTT. Encoded protein: CASSEQGSGTEAFF. The chain is built from TRBV2 and TRBJ1-1, with a tentative D call TRBD1 (6 bases). CDR1 and CDR2 (germline): SNHLY, FYNNEI. This CDR3 has 14 residues. Deletions cut 2 bases from V and 4 bases from J, with 11 bases between.

This clone was recorded once. The V and J genes are TRBV4-1 and TRBJ2-5; D is uncertain. The better agreement between TRBJ2-7 and the DNA end casts doubt on the J call. Germline lookup yields CDR1 MGHRA and CDR2 YSYEKL. This CDR3 spans 15 amino acids. CDR3 DNA sequence: TGCGCCAGCAGCCAATACCTAACAGTCTCCTACGAGCAGTACTTC. Its protein is CASSQYLTVSYEQYF.

CDR3 amino acids: CASRSTGTGDSEKLFF. The CDR3 DNA reads as TGTGCCAGCAGAAGTACCGGGACAGGGGATAGTGAAAAACTGTTTTTT. V is TRBV7-9 and J is TRBJ1-4, with 10 bases identical to TRBD1. The V and J ends lost 6 bases and 7 bases, in that order; junction bases with no gene match: 11. Germline V CDR1 and CDR2: SEHNR, FQNEAQ (reference sequence). The CDR3 is 16 residues long.